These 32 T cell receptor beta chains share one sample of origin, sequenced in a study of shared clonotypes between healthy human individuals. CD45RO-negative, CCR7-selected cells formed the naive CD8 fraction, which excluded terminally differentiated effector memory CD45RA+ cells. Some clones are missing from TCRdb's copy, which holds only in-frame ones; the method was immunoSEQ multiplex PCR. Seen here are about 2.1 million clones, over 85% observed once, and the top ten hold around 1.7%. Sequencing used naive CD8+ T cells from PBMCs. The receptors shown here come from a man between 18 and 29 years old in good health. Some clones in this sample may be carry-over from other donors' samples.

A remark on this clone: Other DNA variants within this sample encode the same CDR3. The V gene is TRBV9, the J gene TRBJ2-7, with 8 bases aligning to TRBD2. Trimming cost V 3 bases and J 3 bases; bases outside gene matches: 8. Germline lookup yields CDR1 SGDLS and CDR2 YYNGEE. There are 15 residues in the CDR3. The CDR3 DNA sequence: TGTGCCAGCAGCGAGGGGAGCGGGAGACTCTACGAGCAGTACTTC. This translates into CASSEGSGRLYEQYF.

The CDR3 coding sequence is TGTGCCAGCAGCTTAGATCGGGGAAGCACAGATACGCAGTATTTT. This codes for CASSLDRGSTDTQYF. The rearrangement uses TRBV7-7 and TRBJ2-3; TRBD2 is a possible D gene (5 bases). The V and J ends lost 1 base and 0 bases respectively, with 8 bases between them. The CDR3 loop spans 15 amino acids. Germline CDR1 reads SSHAT; CDR2 reads FNYEAQ (reference sequence).

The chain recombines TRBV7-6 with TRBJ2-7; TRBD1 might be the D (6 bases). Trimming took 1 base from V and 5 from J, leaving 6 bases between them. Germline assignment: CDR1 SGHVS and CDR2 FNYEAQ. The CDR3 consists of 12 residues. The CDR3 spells CASSLGTDEQYF. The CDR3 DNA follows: TGTGCCAGCAGCTTAGGGACAGACGAGCAGTACTTC.

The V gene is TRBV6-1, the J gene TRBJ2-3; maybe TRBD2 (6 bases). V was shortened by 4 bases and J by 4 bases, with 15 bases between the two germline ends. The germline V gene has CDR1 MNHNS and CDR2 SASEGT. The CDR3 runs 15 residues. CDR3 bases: TGTGCCAGCAGTGTGCCAGGGACTCGGCCAGATACGCAGTATTTT. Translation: CASSVPGTRPDTQYF.

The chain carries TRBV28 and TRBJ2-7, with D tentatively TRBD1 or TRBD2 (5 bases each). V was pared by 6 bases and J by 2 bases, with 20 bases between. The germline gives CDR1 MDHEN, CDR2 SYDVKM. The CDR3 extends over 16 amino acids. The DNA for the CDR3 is TGTGCCAGCAGCCGATATTTCAGGGACGGACCCTACGAGCAGTACTTC. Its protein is CASSRYFRDGPYEQYF.

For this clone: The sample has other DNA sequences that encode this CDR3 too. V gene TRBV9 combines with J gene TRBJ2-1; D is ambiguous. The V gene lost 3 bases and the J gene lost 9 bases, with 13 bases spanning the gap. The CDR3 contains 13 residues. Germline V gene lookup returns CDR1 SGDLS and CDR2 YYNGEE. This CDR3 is CASSGTAVGEQFF. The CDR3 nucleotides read TGTGCCAGCAGCGGGACCGCGGTGGGTGAGCAGTTCTTC.

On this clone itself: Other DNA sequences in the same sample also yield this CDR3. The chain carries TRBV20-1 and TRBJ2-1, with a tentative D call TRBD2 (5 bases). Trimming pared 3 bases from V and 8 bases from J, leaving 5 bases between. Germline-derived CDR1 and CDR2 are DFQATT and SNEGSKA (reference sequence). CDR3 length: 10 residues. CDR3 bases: TGCAGTGCTAGGGGAGATGAGCAGTTCTTC. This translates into CSARGDEQFF.

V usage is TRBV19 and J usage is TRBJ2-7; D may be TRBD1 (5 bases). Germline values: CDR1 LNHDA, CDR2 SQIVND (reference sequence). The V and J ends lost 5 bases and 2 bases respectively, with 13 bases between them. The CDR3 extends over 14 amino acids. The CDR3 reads CASSWQGAAYEQYF. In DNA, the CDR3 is TGTGCCAGTAGTTGGCAGGGTGCAGCCTACGAGCAGTACTTC.

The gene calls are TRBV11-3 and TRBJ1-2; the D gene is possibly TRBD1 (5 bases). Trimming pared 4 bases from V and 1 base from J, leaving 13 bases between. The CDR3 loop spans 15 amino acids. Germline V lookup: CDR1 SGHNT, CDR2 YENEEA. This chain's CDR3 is CASSWVHGGNYGYTF. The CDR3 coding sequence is TGTGCCAGCAGCTGGGTTCATGGGGGTAACTATGGCTACACCTTC.

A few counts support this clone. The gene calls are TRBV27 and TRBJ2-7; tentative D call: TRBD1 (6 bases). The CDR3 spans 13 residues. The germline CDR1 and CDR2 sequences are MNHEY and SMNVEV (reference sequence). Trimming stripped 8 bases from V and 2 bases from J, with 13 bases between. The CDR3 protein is CASRGRGTYEQYF. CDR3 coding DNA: TGTGCCAGCCGGGGCAGGGGCACCTACGAGCAGTACTTC.

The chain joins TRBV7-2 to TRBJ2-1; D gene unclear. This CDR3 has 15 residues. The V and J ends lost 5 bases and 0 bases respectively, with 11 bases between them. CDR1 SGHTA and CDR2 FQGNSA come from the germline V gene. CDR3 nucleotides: TGTGCCAGCAGCACATTCATTGGCTCCTACAATGAGCAGTTCTTC. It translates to CASSTFIGSYNEQFF.

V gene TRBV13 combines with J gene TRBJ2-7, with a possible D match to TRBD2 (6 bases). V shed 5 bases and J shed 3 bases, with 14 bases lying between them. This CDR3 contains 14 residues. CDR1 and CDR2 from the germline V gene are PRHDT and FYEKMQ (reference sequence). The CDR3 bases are TGTGCCAGCAGCCCTACCGACGGGGGCTACGAGCAGTACTTC. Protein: CASSPTDGGYEQYF.

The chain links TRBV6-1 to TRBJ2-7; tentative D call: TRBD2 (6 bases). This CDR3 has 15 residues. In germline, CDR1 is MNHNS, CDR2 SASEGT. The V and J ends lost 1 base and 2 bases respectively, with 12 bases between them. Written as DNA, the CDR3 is TGTGCCAGCAGTGAAGGGCCGGGAGACACCTACGAGCAGTACTTC. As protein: CASSEGPGDTYEQYF.

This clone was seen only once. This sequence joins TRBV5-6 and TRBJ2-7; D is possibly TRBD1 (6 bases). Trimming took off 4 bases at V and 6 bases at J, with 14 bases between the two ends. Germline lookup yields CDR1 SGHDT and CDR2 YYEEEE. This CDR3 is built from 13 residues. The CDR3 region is CASSPAAGVEQYF. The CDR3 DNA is TGTGCCAGCAGCCCTGCGGCAGGGGTCGAGCAGTACTTC.

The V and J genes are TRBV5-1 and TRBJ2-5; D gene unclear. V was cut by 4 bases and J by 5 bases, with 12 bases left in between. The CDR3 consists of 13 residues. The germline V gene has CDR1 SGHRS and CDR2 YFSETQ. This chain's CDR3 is CASSPLPSETQYF. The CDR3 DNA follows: TGCGCCAGCAGCCCCCTTCCGAGCGAGACCCAGTACTTC.

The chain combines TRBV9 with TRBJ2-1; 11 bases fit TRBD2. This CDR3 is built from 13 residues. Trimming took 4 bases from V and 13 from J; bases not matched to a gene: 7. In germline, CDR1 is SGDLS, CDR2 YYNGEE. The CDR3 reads CASSPGLAARQFF. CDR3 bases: TGTGCCAGCAGCCCGGGACTAGCGGCAAGACAGTTCTTC.

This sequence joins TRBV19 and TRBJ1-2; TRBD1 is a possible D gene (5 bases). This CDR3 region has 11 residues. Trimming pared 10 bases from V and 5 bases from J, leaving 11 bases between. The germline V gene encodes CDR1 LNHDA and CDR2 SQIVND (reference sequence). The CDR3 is CATGTPYGYTF. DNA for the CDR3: TGTGCCACAGGGACGCCGTATGGCTACACCTTC. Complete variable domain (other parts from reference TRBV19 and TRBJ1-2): DGGITQSPKYLFRKEGQNVTLSCEQNLNHDAMYWYRQDPGQGLRLIYYSQIVNDFQKGDIAEGYSVSREKKESFPLTVTSAQKNPTAFYLCATGTPYGYTFGSGTRLTVV.

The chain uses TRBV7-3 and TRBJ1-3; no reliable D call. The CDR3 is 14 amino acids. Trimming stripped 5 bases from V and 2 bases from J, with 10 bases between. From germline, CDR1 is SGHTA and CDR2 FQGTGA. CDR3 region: CASSAGGAGNTIYF. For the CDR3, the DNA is TGTGCCAGCAGCGCCGGTGGGGCTGGAAACACCATATATTTT. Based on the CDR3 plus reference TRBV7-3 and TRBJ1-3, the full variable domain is GAGVSQTPSNKVTEKGKYVELRCDPISGHTALYWYRQSLGQGPEFLIYFQGTGAADDSGLPNDRFFAVRPEGSVSTLKIQRTERGDSAVYLCASSAGGAGNTIYFGEGSWLTVV.

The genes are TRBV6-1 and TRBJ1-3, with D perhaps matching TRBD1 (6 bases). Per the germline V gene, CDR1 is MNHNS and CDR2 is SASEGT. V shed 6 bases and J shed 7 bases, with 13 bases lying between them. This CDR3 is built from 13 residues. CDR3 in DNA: TGTGCCAGCAGGTTACAGGGCCTCAACACCATATATTTT. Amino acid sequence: CASRLQGLNTIYF.

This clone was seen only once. This chain's CDR3 is CSARGGSPDTQYF. CDR3 sequence (DNA): TGCAGCGCCCGGGGAGGGAGTCCGGATACGCAGTATTTT. This chain connects TRBV29-1 to TRBJ2-3; 7 positions match TRBD2. The CDR3 covers 13 residues. CDR1 is SQVTM, CDR2 ANQGSEA, per germline. Trimming removed 7 bases from V and 6 bases from J; junction bases left unmatched: 10.

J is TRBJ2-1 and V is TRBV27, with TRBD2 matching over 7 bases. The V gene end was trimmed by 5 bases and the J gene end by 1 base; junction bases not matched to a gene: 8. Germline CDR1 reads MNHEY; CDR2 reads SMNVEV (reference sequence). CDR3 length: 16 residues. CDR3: CASSGAGRGSYNEQFF. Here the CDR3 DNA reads TGTGCCAGCAGTGGAGCAGGGCGGGGGTCCTACAATGAGCAGTTCTTC.

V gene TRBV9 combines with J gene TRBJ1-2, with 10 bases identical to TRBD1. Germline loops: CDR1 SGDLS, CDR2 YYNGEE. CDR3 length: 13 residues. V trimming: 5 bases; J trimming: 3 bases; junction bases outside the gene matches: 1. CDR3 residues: CASRGQGDYGYTF. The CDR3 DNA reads TGTGCCAGCAGAGGACAGGGGGACTATGGCTACACCTTC.

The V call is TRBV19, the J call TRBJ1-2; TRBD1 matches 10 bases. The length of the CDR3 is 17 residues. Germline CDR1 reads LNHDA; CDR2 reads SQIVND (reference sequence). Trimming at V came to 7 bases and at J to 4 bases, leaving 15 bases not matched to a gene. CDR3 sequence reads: CASIFSHDRGQVYGYTF. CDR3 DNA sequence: TGTGCCAGTATTTTCTCACATGACAGGGGGCAAGTCTATGGCTACACCTTC.

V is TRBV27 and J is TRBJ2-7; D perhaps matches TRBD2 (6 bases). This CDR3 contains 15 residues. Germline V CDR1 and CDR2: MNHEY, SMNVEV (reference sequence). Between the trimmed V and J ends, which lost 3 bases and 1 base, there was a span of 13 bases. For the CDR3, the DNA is TGTGCCAGCAGTTTTGGAGCGGAGGGGTCCTACGAGCAGTACTTC. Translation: CASSFGAEGSYEQYF.

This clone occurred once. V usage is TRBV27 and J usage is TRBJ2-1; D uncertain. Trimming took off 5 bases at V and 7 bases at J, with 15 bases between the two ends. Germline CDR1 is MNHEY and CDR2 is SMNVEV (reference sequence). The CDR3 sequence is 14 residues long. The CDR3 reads CASSPKPIRNEQFF. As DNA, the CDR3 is TGTGCCAGCAGTCCGAAACCCATAAGGAATGAGCAGTTCTTC.

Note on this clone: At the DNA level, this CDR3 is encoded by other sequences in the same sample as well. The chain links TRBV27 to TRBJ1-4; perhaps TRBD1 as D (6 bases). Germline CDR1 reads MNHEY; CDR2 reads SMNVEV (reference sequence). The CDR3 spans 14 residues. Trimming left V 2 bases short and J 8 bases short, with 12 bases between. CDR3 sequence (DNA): TGTGCCAGCAGTTTAGTACAGGGCGGAGAAAAACTGTTTTTT. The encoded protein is CASSLVQGGEKLFF.

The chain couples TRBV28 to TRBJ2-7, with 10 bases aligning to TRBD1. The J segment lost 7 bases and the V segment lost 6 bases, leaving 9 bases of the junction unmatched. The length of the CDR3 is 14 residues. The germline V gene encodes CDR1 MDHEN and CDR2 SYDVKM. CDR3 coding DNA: TGTGCCAGCAGCCACGGACAGGGGGTTGGAGAGCAGTACTTC. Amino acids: CASSHGQGVGEQYF.

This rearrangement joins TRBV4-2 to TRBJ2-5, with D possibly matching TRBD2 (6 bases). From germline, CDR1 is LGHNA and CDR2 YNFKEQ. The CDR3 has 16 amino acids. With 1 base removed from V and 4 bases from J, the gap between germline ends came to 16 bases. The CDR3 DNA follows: TGTGCCAGCAGCCAAGTATACGGAGGGGTAGCAGAGACCCAGTACTTC. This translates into CASSQVYGGVAETQYF.

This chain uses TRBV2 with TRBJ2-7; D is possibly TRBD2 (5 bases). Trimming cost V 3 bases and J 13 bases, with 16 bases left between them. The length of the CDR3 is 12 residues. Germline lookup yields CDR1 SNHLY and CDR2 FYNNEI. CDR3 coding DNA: TGTGCCAGCAGTGATATCCTCCACGGGGAATACTTC. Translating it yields CASSDILHGEYF.

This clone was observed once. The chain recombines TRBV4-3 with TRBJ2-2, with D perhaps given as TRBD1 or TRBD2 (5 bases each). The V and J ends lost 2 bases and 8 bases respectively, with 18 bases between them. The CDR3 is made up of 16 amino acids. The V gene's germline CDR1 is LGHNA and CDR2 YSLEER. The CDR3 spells CASSQTVSLGVGELFF. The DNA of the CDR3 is TGCGCCAGCAGCCAAACCGTGTCTTTGGGGGTGGGGGAGCTGTTTTTT.

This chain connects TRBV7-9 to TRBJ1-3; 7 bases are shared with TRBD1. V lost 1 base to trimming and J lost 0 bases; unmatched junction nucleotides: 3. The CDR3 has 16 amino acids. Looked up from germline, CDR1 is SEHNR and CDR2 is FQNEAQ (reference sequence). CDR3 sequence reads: CASSLVAGGSGNTIYF. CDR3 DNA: TGTGCCAGCAGCTTAGTAGCAGGGGGCTCTGGAAACACCATATATTTT.

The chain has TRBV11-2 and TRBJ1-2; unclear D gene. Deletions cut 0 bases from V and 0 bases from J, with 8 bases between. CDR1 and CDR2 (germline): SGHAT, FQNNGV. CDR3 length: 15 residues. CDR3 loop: CASSLDSETNYGYTF. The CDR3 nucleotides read TGTGCCAGCAGCTTAGATTCGGAGACTAACTATGGCTACACCTTC.